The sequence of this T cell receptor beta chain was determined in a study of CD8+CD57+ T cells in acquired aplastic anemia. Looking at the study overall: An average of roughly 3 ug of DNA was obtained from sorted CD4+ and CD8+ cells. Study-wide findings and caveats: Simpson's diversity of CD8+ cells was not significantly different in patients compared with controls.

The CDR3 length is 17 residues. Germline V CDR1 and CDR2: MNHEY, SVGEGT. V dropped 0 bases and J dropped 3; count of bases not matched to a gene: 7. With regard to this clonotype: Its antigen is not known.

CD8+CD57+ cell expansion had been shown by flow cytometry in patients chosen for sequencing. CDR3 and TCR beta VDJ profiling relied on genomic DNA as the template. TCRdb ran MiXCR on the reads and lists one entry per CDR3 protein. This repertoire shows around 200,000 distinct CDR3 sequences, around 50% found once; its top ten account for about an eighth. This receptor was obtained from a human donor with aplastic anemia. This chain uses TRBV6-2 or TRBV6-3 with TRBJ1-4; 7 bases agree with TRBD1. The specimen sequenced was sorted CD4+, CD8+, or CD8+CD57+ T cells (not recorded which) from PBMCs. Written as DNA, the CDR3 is TGTGCCAGCAGTTACTCCCCGGGACAGTCTCCTAATGAAAAACTGTTTTTT. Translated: CASSYSPGQSPNEKLFF.